One and the same sample provided the 8 T cell receptor beta chains below, sequenced in a study of blood T cells in healthy people across ages. The authors ran a second PCR of roughly 6 to 12 cycles using a sample-barcoded 5' primer and a J-beta primer mix. In TCRdb, the 5' RACE reads were re-called with MiXCR into one record per CDR3 protein. The sample contains approximately 690,000 distinct CDR3 sequences, around three fifths of which appear only once. Source material: blood. The receptors stem from a man between 60 and 70 years old in good health.

DNA of the CDR3: TGCAGTGCGCCTGCTAGCGGGGGGGCCTACAATGAGCAGTTCTTC. Translated: CSAPASGGAYNEQFF. The chain couples TRBV20-1 to TRBJ2-1; the match to TRBD2 covers 12 bases. Losses at the gene ends were 6 bases for V and 2 bases for J; bases not matched to a gene: 5. Germline V gene lookup returns CDR1 DFQATT and CDR2 SNEGSKA (reference sequence). The CDR3 covers 15 residues.

This clonotype was counted a few times. V is TRBV28 and J is TRBJ1-2; D perhaps matches TRBD1 (5 bases). The CDR3 sequence is 14 residues long. V was trimmed by 1 base and J by 4 bases, leaving 10 bases between them. Germline CDR1 is MDHEN and CDR2 is SYDVKM. In DNA, the CDR3 is TGTGCCAGCAGTTTATACGCAGGGCCCTATGGCTACACCTTC. Amino acid sequence: CASSLYAGPYGYTF.

The V and J genes are TRBV28 and TRBJ1-1; D is unclear. The CDR3 sequence is 15 residues long. Germline CDR1 MDHEN, CDR2 SYDVKM. V was shortened by 5 bases and J by 1 base, with 14 bases between the two germline ends. CDR3 region: CASSPTEGRNTEAFF. CDR3 nucleotide sequence: TGTGCCAGCAGTCCCACTGAAGGACGGAACACTGAAGCTTTCTTT. The variable domain in full, with the rest retrieved from reference TRBV28 and TRBJ1-1, is DVKVTQSSRYLVKRTGEKVFLECVQDMDHENMFWYRQDPGLGLRLIYFSYDVKMKEKGDIPEGYSVSREKKERFSLILESASTNQTSMYLCASSPTEGRNTEAFFGQGTRLTVV.

The chain couples TRBV6-2 or TRBV6-3 to TRBJ1-1; D is possibly TRBD1 (6 bases). The CDR3 extends over 16 amino acids. Trimming removed 2 bases from V and 0 bases from J, with 13 bases in between. The V gene's germline CDR1 is MNHEY and CDR2 SVGEGT. CDR3 amino acids: CASSYLAGAMNTEAFF. The CDR3 DNA reads TGTGCCAGCAGTTACCTGGCAGGGGCCATGAACACTGAAGCTTTCTTT.

The chain has TRBV14 and TRBJ1-2, with a possible D match to TRBD1 (5 bases). V lost 4 bases, J lost 5 bases, and 11 bases lay in between. The CDR3 loop spans 13 amino acids. The germline V gene has CDR1 SGHDN and CDR2 FVKESK. The DNA of the CDR3 is TGTGCCAGCAGCCGGGACGCGTCATATGGCTACACCTTC. This sequence encodes CASSRDASYGYTF.

This chain connects TRBV18 to TRBJ1-2; 10 bases are shared with TRBD1. V gave up 3 bases and J gave up 5 bases; unmatched junction bases: 6. From germline, CDR1 is KGHSH and CDR2 LQKENI. This CDR3 contains 15 residues. The CDR3 DNA reads as TGTGCCAGCTCACCTTTTGGACAGGGGGGGTATGGCTACACCTTC. Protein product: CASSPFGQGGYGYTF.

The rearrangement uses TRBV7-8 and TRBJ2-7; TRBD1 or TRBD2 may be the D gene (5 bases each). Germline V gene lookup returns CDR1 SGHVS and CDR2 FQNEAQ. The CDR3 loop spans 15 amino acids. Trimming cost V 5 bases and J 3 bases, with 17 bases left between them. CDR3 sequence (DNA): TGTGCCAGCAGCCACATAAGGGACCAGCACTACGAGCAGTACTTC. Translating gives CASSHIRDQHYEQYF. The full variable domain, rest sourced from reference TRBV7-8 and TRBJ2-7, is GAGVSQSPRYKVAKRGQDVALRCDPISGHVSLFWYQQALGQGPEFLTYFQNEAQLDKSGLPSDRFFAERPEGSVSTLKIQRTQQEDSAVYLCASSHIRDQHYEQYFGPGTRLTVT.

V usage is TRBV20-1 and J usage is TRBJ2-3; 9 nucleotides agree with TRBD2. The V gene end was trimmed by 5 bases and the J gene end by 4 bases; junction bases not matched to a gene: 10. The CDR3 has 15 amino acids. The germline gives CDR1 DFQATT, CDR2 SNEGSKA (reference sequence). The CDR3 nucleotides are TGCAGTGCTCCCGTGGCGGGGGGGCCGCCAGATACGCAGTATTTT. The encoded protein is CSAPVAGGPPDTQYF.